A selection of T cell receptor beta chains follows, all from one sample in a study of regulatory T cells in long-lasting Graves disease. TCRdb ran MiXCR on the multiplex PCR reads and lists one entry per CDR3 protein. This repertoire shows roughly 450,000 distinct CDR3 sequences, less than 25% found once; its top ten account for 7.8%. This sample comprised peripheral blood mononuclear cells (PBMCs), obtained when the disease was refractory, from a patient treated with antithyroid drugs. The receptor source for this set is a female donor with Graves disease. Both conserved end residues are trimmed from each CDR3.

ASRNRGRTEAF,TRBV12-3/TRBV12-4,TRBJ1-1
ASSIRTGSVQETQY,TRBV5-5,TRBJ2-5
ASSHVGTGSYEQY,TRBV3-1,TRBJ2-7
ASSRAPGVPYNEQF,TRBV14,TRBJ2-1
ASSSPAGPGEPQY,TRBV7-9,TRBJ2-7
ASSVADSSGYEQY,TRBV9,TRBJ2-7
ASSQDLVPRLAALKGGDTQY,TRBV4-2,TRBJ2-3
ASSRGDGNEQF,TRBV12-3/TRBV12-4,TRBJ2-1
ASSLFTGGFSGANVLT,TRBV5-5,TRBJ2-6
SAKDPGTGDTEAF,TRBV20-1,TRBJ1-1
ASNDGETQY,TRBV6-1,TRBJ2-5
ASSWNLEDGYT,TRBV12-3/TRBV12-4,TRBJ1-2
ASSLLAGSDEQY,TRBV12-3/TRBV12-4,TRBJ2-7
ASRAGGNSGANVLT,TRBV2,TRBJ2-6
SVPGQVMNEQY,TRBV29-1,TRBJ2-7
AISGGGDRSHPLH,TRBV10-3,TRBJ1-6
ASSAAGGRGAYEQY,TRBV6-1,TRBJ2-7
ATSRADRKGEQF,TRBV15,TRBJ2-1
ASSRHRDSDTEAF,TRBV4-1,TRBJ1-1
ASNLASGIFYEQY,TRBV6-2/TRBV6-3,TRBJ2-7
ASSTRRTGDVIAGELF,TRBV3-1,TRBJ2-2
ASSMGRQGEKLF,TRBV5-6,TRBJ1-4
ASGLLRSKPGDSYEQY,TRBV12-5,TRBJ2-7
ASSKGPEQY,TRBV7-2,TRBJ2-7
ANRGPYEQY,TRBV12-3/TRBV12-4,TRBJ2-7
ASSIFTGYEQY,TRBV19,TRBJ2-7
AISESIGRGLEQY,TRBV10-3,TRBJ2-7
ASSYPSRSQPQH,TRBV6-2/TRBV6-3,TRBJ1-5
ASSRTGSGETQY,TRBV5-6,TRBJ2-5
ATSRDGQRNTGELF,TRBV15,TRBJ2-2
ASSISAGGGNQPQH,TRBV19,TRBJ1-5
ASSFEGAHGETQY,TRBV7-6,TRBJ2-5
ASSTQTGRHYEQY,TRBV11-2,TRBJ2-7
ASRQSEQY,TRBV7-2,TRBJ2-7
ASSLPTTRQPQH,TRBV5-5,TRBJ1-5